The rows below give T cell receptor beta chains drawn from one sample of a study of CD8+CD57+ T cells in acquired aplastic anemia. One entry per CDR3 protein results from TCRdb running MiXCR on the reads. The sample yields 200,000 to 250,000 distinct CDR3 sequences, about a third seen once. Source material: sorted CD4+, CD8+, or CD8+CD57+ T cells (not recorded which) from PBMCs. Receptors were obtained from a human donor in good health, serving as a control. CDR3s include the opening cysteine and the closing phenylalanine or tryptophan. D genes are given only for firm matches. Clone size is given for some rows only: seen once, a few or many times, or a class if the clone is expanded.

>TRBJ1-2|.|TRBV12-3/TRBV12-4|.
CAIQRGWDNHGYTF
TGTGCCATTCAGAGGGGCTGGGACAACCATGGCTACACCTTC
>TRBJ2-1|.|TRBV19|.
CASSITRYNEQFF
TGTGCCAGTAGTATTACACGGTACAATGAGCAGTTCTTC
>TRBJ1-1|TRBD1|TRBV30|.
CAWTLDRGRTEAFF
TGTGCCTGGACCTTAGACAGGGGGCGGACTGAAGCTTTCTTT
>TRBJ1-4|TRBD1|TRBV20-1|.
CSARDPSGGGGPNEKLFF
TGCAGTGCTAGAGACCCCTCAGGGGGCGGGGGTCCTAATGAAAAACTGTTTTTT
>TRBJ2-5|.|TRBV9|.
CASSIGPQETQYF
TGTGCCAGCAGCATAGGGCCACAAGAGACCCAGTACTTC
>TRBJ2-3|.|TRBV5-4|few
CASSLAWSGRPTDTQYF
TGTGCCAGCAGCTTGGCCTGGTCGGGGAGGCCCACAGATACGCAGTATTTT
>TRBJ1-5|.|TRBV25-1|few
CASTYRVGSNQPQHF
TGTGCCAGCACCTACAGGGTCGGCAGCAATCAGCCCCAGCATTTT
>TRBJ2-2|.|TRBV7-2|.
CASNPRRAGELFF
TGTGCCAGCAACCCGCGGCGGGCCGGGGAGCTGTTTTTT
>TRBJ2-7|.|TRBV2|many
CASQADPTDPASSYEQYF
TGTGCCAGCCAAGCGGACCCTACGGACCCTGCGAGTTCCTACGAGCAGTACTTC
>TRBJ2-5|.|TRBV7-2|many
CASSFRQAQYF
TGTGCCAGCAGCTTCCGACAGGCCCAGTACTTC
>TRBJ2-6|TRBD1|TRBV2|.
CASIGGLDRVVPGANVLTF
TGTGCCAGCATTGGGGGATTAGACAGGGTGGTCCCTGGGGCCAACGTCCTGACTTTC
>TRBJ1-4|.|TRBV9|.
CASSTSLGRGDEKLFF
TGTGCCAGCAGCACCAGTCTTGGGCGCGGGGATGAAAAACTGTTTTTT
>TRBJ2-7|TRBD2|TRBV20-1|many
CSAGTSGLYEQYF
TGCAGTGCTGGGACTAGCGGACTCTACGAGCAGTACTTC
>TRBJ2-1|.|TRBV6-1|few
CASSKGLYNEQFF
TGTGCCAGCAGTAAGGGACTGTACAATGAGCAGTTCTTC
>TRBJ2-7|TRBD1|TRBV15|.
CATSRGLGQASPYEQYF
TGTGCCACCAGCAGAGGTTTGGGACAGGCGTCGCCCTACGAGCAGTACTTC
>TRBJ1-1|TRBD1|TRBV25-1|once
CASRVSGQGVGTEAFF
TGTGCCAGCAGGGTGTCGGGACAGGGGGTCGGCACTGAAGCTTTCTTT
>TRBJ1-2|.|TRBV6-1|many
CASNKGGLYYGYTF
TGTGCCAGCAACAAAGGGGGATTGTACTATGGCTACACCTTC
>TRBJ1-6|.|TRBV30|few
CAWAENNSPLHF
TGTGCCTGGGCAGAAAATAATTCACCCCTCCACTTT
>TRBJ2-6|TRBD1|TRBV11-2|few
CASSFWDRVPSGANVLTF
TGTGCCAGCAGCTTTTGGGACAGGGTCCCCTCTGGGGCCAACGTCCTGACTTTC
>TRBJ2-1|TRBD2|TRBV11-2|.
CASSPRQTSGEYNEQFF
TGTGCCAGCAGCCCGCGACAGACTAGCGGAGAATACAATGAGCAGTTCTTC
>TRBJ1-1|.|TRBV10-1|many
CASSESPVNTEAFF
TGCGCCAGCAGTGAGTCGCCAGTGAACACTGAAGCTTTCTTT
>TRBJ2-5|.|TRBV2|many
CASSTGRTQETQYF
TGTGCCAGCAGCACAGGGCGAACCCAAGAGACCCAGTACTTC
>TRBJ2-1|TRBD1|TRBV20-1|many
CSARRGTGTGEQFF
TGCAGTGCTAGGCGGGGGACAGGGACGGGTGAGCAGTTCTTC
>TRBJ1-5|.|TRBV6-1|few
CASKTVGMGNQPQHF
TGTGCCAGCAAAACGGTAGGAATGGGCAATCAGCCCCAGCATTTT
>TRBJ2-7|.|TRBV6-6|.
CASSYSHRDYEQYF
TGTGCCAGCAGTTACTCTCACCGAGACTACGAGCAGTACTTC
>TRBJ2-7|TRBD1|TRBV7-6|few
CASTSGTAYEQYF
TGTGCCAGCACCTCAGGGACAGCCTACGAGCAGTACTTC
>TRBJ1-2|TRBD1|TRBV20-1|many
CSASLTGAVYGYTF
TGCAGTGCCAGCCTCACAGGGGCCGTCTATGGCTACACCTTC
>TRBJ1-1|TRBD1|TRBV20-1|many
CSARDRRGLVAFF
TGCAGTGCTAGAGATCGCAGGGGGCTCGTAGCTTTCTTT
>TRBJ1-1|.|TRBV3-1|.
CASSQVYGKNTEAFF
TGTGCCAGCAGCCAAGTCTACGGAAAGAACACTGAAGCTTTCTTT
>TRBJ1-1|.|TRBV20-1|.
CSALIIGGTEAFF
TGCAGTGCTCTCATTATAGGGGGCACTGAAGCTTTCTTT
>TRBJ1-4|.|TRBV24-1|.
CATSDPRGQEGEKLFF
TGTGCCACCAGTGACCCTCGAGGTCAAGAAGGCGAAAAACTGTTTTTT
>TRBJ1-3|.|TRBV7-2|many
CASSVGGTSGNTIYF
TGTGCCAGCAGCGTCGGGGGAACCTCTGGAAACACCATATATTTT
>TRBJ2-7|.|TRBV2|.
CASSDPGSSYEQYF
TGTGCCAGCAGTGACCCAGGGAGCTCCTACGAGCAGTACTTC
>TRBJ2-5|.|TRBV15|.
CAIARGNKETQYF
TGTGCCATCGCACGGGGTAACAAAGAGACCCAGTACTTC
>TRBJ1-2|TRBD1|TRBV7-9|.
CASSPQRDRNYGYTF
TGTGCCAGCTCACCTCAACGGGACAGAAACTATGGCTACACCTTC
>TRBJ2-5|.|TRBV6-7|.
CASNYSSGHQETQYF
TGTGCCAGCAATTACTCGTCCGGGCACCAAGAGACCCAGTACTTC
>TRBJ2-7|.|TRBV20-1|many
CSATPYEQYF
TGCAGTGCTACCCCCTACGAGCAGTACTTC
>TRBJ1-3|.|TRBV30|few
CAWSDPRRSSGNTIYF
TGTGCCTGGAGTGACCCTCGGAGGAGCTCTGGAAACACCATATATTTT
>TRBJ1-2|.|TRBV10-3|medium-sized
CAINEDGDYGYTF
TGTGCCATCAACGAGGATGGGGACTATGGCTACACCTTC
>TRBJ1-6|TRBD1|TRBV25-1|.
CASSRPGTGGNSPLHF
TGTGCCAGCAGTCGTCCCGGGACAGGGGGGAATTCACCCCTCCACTTT
>TRBJ2-7|TRBD1|TRBV15|.
CATSRKRQGESEQYF
TGTGCCACCAGCAGAAAGCGACAGGGCGAGAGCGAGCAGTACTTC
>TRBJ1-6|.|TRBV28|many
CASSRQGRSPLHF
TGTGCCAGCAGTAGGCAGGGGCGGTCACCCCTCCACTTT
>TRBJ2-3|.|TRBV20-1|.
CRASWEGVNTQYF
TGCAGAGCTAGTTGGGAGGGGGTTAATACGCAGTATTTT
>TRBJ2-5|TRBD2|TRBV20-1|.
CSASVGGGYRETQYF
TGCAGTGCTAGTGTTGGCGGGGGGTATAGGGAGACCCAGTACTTC
>TRBJ2-2|.|TRBV5-4|.
CASSLERQGGGELFF
TGTGCCAGCAGCTTGGAGCGGCAGGGCGGCGGGGAGCTGTTTTTT
>TRBJ2-7|.|TRBV11-2|.
CASLAGQMYEQYF
TGTGCCAGCTTAGCCGGACAGATGTACGAGCAGTACTTC
>TRBJ2-4|TRBD2|TRBV12-3/TRBV12-4|few
CASSLRGGRGAKNIQYF
TGTGCCAGCAGTTTAAGGGGCGGGAGGGGAGCCAAAAACATTCAGTACTTC
>TRBJ2-7|TRBD1|TRBV15|.
CATSPGTGGSYEQYF
TGTGCCACCAGCCCCGGGACAGGGGGCTCCTACGAGCAGTACTTC
>TRBJ1-2|.|TRBV4-3|.
CASSREGGSGGYTF
TGCGCCAGCAGCCGTGAGGGGGGGTCCGGTGGCTACACCTTC
>TRBJ2-7|TRBD1|TRBV6-1|many
CASRLPTDRDSYEQYF
TGTGCCAGCAGGCTGCCAACGGACAGGGACTCCTACGAGCAGTACTTC
>TRBJ1-5|.|TRBV20-1|many
CSARPAGHTNQPQHF
TGCAGTGCTAGGCCCGCGGGACACACTAATCAGCCCCAGCATTTT
>TRBJ1-1|.|TRBV7-3|many
CASSKTHGAEAFF
TGTGCCAGCAGCAAAACACACGGGGCCGAAGCTTTCTTT
>TRBJ2-1|TRBD1|TRBV29-1|.
CSAEQGIYNEQFF
TGCAGCGCTGAACAGGGGATATACAATGAGCAGTTCTTC
>TRBJ1-2|TRBD1|TRBV20-1|.
CSARATGGGGGFTF
TGCAGTGCTAGAGCCACAGGGGGCGGCGGAGGCTTCACCTTC
>TRBJ2-4|.|TRBV7-9|many
CASSLGTWHIQYF
TGTGCCAGCAGCTTAGGGACGTGGCACATTCAGTACTTC